These 14 T cell receptor beta chains originate from one sample sequenced in a study of vaccination effects on CD4 cells after COVID-19 (dated by TCRdb to between 2021 and 2024). In the ViraFEST assay, PBMC were stimulated with viral peptide pools, and TCR sequencing was then used to find antigen-specific CD4+ T cell clonotypes based on their expansion. After around 10 days of culture, CD4+ T cells were isolated with the EasySep CD4+ T cell isolation kit. Each participant got two doses of an mRNA SARS-CoV-2 vaccine, either BNT162b2 or mRNA-1273. Their antigens remain unidentified. Libraries were constructed by the immunoSEQ multiplex PCR assay. Here the immuneACCESS table is served through TCRdb, limited to in-frame sequences with V and J called. Missing clones are a known gap in these copies; in checked studies unresolved V genes cover under half, and the rest lacks a known reason. For this sample the table gives more than 20,000 clones, of which about 73% were detected only once. Together, the top ten hold 7% to 9.5% of the sample.

Sequenced here: CD4+ T cells from PBMCs cultured with SARS-CoV-2 spike peptides, sampled after COVID-19 vaccination. According to the study, the label for this sample's cell subset or site signals: SARS-CoV-2 spike overlapping peptide pool stimulation. These receptors all come from a human donor who received a COVID-19 vaccine.

The rearrangement uses TRBV2 and TRBJ2-2; no clear D gene. The germline CDR1 and CDR2 sequences are SNHLY and FYNNEI. Trimming shortened V by 4 bases and J by 5 bases, and 5 bases separated the two germline ends. The CDR3 loop spans 12 amino acids. DNA of the CDR3: TGTGCCAGCAGTGCAGATACCGGGGAGCTGTTTTTT. Translation gives CASSADTGELFF.

This clone was seen more than once but under ten times. The rearrangement joins TRBV4-1 to TRBJ1-2; a weak D match, TRBD1 (5 bases). Germline CDR1 MGHRA, CDR2 YSYEKL. V dropped 0 bases and J dropped 3 bases, with 8 bases sitting between them. This CDR3 has 14 amino acids. Written as DNA, the CDR3 is TGCGCCAGCAGCCAAGAAACAGGAGACTATGGCTACACCTTC. Encoded protein: CASSQETGDYGYTF.

The V gene is TRBV27, the J gene TRBJ2-3; no clear D gene. Trimming removed 2 bases from V and 3 bases from J, with 6 bases in between. The CDR3 runs to 13 residues. The germline CDR1 and CDR2 sequences are MNHEY and SMNVEV (reference sequence). For the CDR3, the DNA is TGTGCCAGCAGTTTAATGGGGACAGATACGCAGTATTTT. Translated: CASSLMGTDTQYF.

This chain connects TRBV6-5 to TRBJ1-4; no firm D call. Germline CDR1 is MNHEY and CDR2 is SVGAGI. This CDR3 spans 13 amino acids. Trimming removed 10 bases from V and 6 bases from J, with 15 bases in between. The CDR3 sequence: CATLPRLYEKLFF. CDR3 DNA: TGTGCCACCCTCCCACGACTGTATGAAAAACTGTTTTTT.

CDR3 sequence: CASSPGPGGGYGYTF. Written as DNA, the CDR3 is TGTGCCAGCTCACCAGGGCCCGGGGGTGGCTATGGCTACACCTTC. This chain connects TRBV18 to TRBJ1-2; D perhaps matches TRBD1 (5 bases). The CDR3 sequence is 15 residues long. Germline V lookup: CDR1 KGHSH, CDR2 LQKENI. With 2 bases removed from V and 4 bases from J, the gap between germline ends came to 14 bases.

J is TRBJ1-4 and V is TRBV5-8; D possibly corresponds to TRBD1 (6 bases). The CDR3 has 15 residues. Trimming left V 5 bases short and J 7 bases short, with 18 bases between. The germline V gene encodes CDR1 SGHTS and CDR2 YDEGEE. CDR3 bases: TGTGCCAGCAGTCAACAGGGTGGCGGGGGTGAAAAACTGTTTTTT. Translation gives CASSQQGGGGEKLFF.

This chain joins TRBV10-1 and TRBJ1-3; D gene uncertain. CDR1 is WNHNN and CDR2 is SYGVQD in the germline V gene (reference sequence). This CDR3 contains 17 residues. The germline V and J ends were trimmed by 4 bases and 0 bases, with 16 bases remaining between them. The CDR3 region has the DNA TGCGCCAGCAGTGGGCCCTTGACCGAAAACTCTGGAAACACCATATATTTT. Amino acid sequence: CASSGPLTENSGNTIYF.

The chain employs TRBV21-1 and TRBJ1-2; the table's D call, TRBD1, was not checked against the DNA. TRBV21-1 is labeled a pseudogene. The CDR3 totals 16 residues. The CDR3 nucleotides read TGTGCCAGCAGCAAAAGGACCCAGACAGGGGGCTATGGCTACACCTTC. Its translation: CASSKRTQTGGYGYTF.

This chain connects TRBV10-1 to TRBJ1-6; TRBD1 matches 8 bases. CDR3 length equals 13 residues. CDR1 WNHNN and CDR2 SYGVQD come from the germline V gene (reference sequence). The junction had 2 bases not matched to a gene; V was cut back by 0 bases and J by 13 bases. DNA for the CDR3: TGCGCCAGCAGTGAGTCGACAGGGGATCCCCTCCACTTT. Translated, it gives CASSESTGDPLHF.

This sequence joins TRBV5-1 and TRBJ2-2, with 8 nucleotides matching TRBD1. J was trimmed by 7 bases and V by 3 bases; bases with no gene match: 5. From germline, CDR1 is SGHRS and CDR2 YFSETQ. This CDR3 is 14 amino acids long. The CDR3 loop reads CASSSGQGNGELFF. Here the CDR3 DNA reads TGCGCCAGCAGCTCTGGACAGGGTAACGGGGAGCTGTTTTTT.

The chain carries TRBV5-6 and TRBJ1-4; no clear D gene. The length of the CDR3 is 14 residues. Per germline, CDR1 SGHDT and CDR2 YYEEEE. Between the trimmed V and J ends, which lost 0 bases and 3 bases, there was a span of 6 bases. The CDR3 loop is CASSLGLSNEKLFF. In DNA form, the CDR3 reads TGTGCCAGCAGCTTGGGACTCTCTAATGAAAAACTGTTTTTT.

The V call is TRBV2, the J call TRBJ1-1, with a weak D call TRBD1 (6 bases). The germline gives CDR1 SNHLY, CDR2 FYNNEI. CDR3 length equals 14 residues. V was trimmed by 6 bases and J by 4 bases, leaving 15 bases between them. The CDR3 coding sequence is TGTGCCAGCAGCAAAACAGGGTGGGGCACTGAAGCTTTCTTT. Residues: CASSKTGWGTEAFF.

The chain couples TRBV13 to TRBJ1-2; 10 nucleotides agree with TRBD1. Per germline, CDR1 PRHDT and CDR2 FYEKMQ (reference sequence). V was clipped by 5 bases and J by 8 bases; unmatched bases: 11. CDR3 size: 15 residues. As DNA, the CDR3 is TGTGCCAGCAGCGTGGACAGGGGGGACGGCGGGGGCTACACCTTC. It is translated as CASSVDRGDGGGYTF.

This sequence joins TRBV25-1 and TRBJ2-3, with 12 bases fitting TRBD2. The trim removed 6 bases at V and 6 bases at J, leaving 10 bases unmatched. The germline CDR1 and CDR2 sequences are MGHDK and SYGVNS. The CDR3 sequence is 16 residues long. Written as DNA, the CDR3 is TGTGCCAGCAGCCAAGGACTAGCGGGAAGGATGGATACGCAGTATTTT. It yields the protein CASSQGLAGRMDTQYF. Full variable domain (missing parts from reference TRBV25-1 and TRBJ2-3): EADIYQTPRYLVIGTGKKITLECSQTMGHDKMYWYQQDPGMELHLIHYSYGVNSTEKGDLSSESTVSRIRTEHFPLTLESARPSHTSQYLCASSQGLAGRMDTQYFGPGTRLTVL.